The clone carrying this T cell receptor beta chain showed up many times. Its target is not known. Time point noted: pre-sensitization, week 0. Treatment: therapeutic diphenylcyclopropenone sensitization with weekly scalp DPC. The template was total RNA from unfractionated whole blood. Germline V gives CDR1 ENHRY, CDR2 SYGVKD. The V and J ends lost 7 bases and 5 bases, in that order; junction bases with no gene match: 5. CDR3 size: 14 residues. TCRdb reanalysed the RACE reads using MiXCR and keeps one entry per CDR3 protein. The repertoire holds under 300,000 distinct CDR3 sequences, with approximately 8.4% as singletons. This record comes from a study of human T cells and chemical hapten exposure. Study summary: DPC (0.01%) was patch tested on the upper back and read at 6 days.

General observations from the study: The number of TCRs above 1 in 1000 frequency did not change after DPC sensitization.

The sequence was obtained from a woman aged 40 to 50 with alopecia areata. Some clones in this sample may be carry-over from other donors' samples. V gene TRBV10-3 combines with J gene TRBJ2-2; the match to TRBD1 covers 9 bases. Here the sequenced sample was whole blood, taken in connection with sensitization to the hapten diphenylcyclopropenone (DPC). CDR3 sequence: CAINPGQGTGELFF. In DNA, the CDR3 is TGTGCCATCAATCCGGGACAGGGAACCGGGGAGCTGTTTTTT.